These T cell receptor beta chains were read from a single sample in a study of graft-versus-host responses after intestinal transplantation. Clones were read by immunoSEQ multiplex PCR, and TCRdb kept only the in-frame ones, dropping some. The table has 4,000 to 5,500 clones, about three quarters seen once. Sample: ileum tissue, taken just under 130 days after intestinal transplantation. Every receptor here comes from a human patient who received an intestinal transplant, so some T cells may come from the graft donor. Both conserved end residues are part of each CDR3. Each record gives: clone size, D gene, J gene, V gene, CDR3 protein, CDR3 DNA. The D gene is left open where the match is weak. The size field is filled for only some rows; it gives once, few, many or a size class.

>NA|NA|TRBJ1-6|TRBV19
CASSIGGLNSPLHF
TGTGCCAGTAGTATAGGAGGACTAAATTCACCCCTCCACTTT
>NA|NA|TRBJ2-6|TRBV27
CASSIPTPWLQSRANVLTF
TGTGCCAGCAGTATACCAACTCCTTGGCTACAAAGTCGGGCCAACGTCCTGACTTTC
>NA|TRBD2|TRBJ2-5|TRBV2
CASSGRSGSARTQYF
TGTGCCAGCAGTGGTCGTAGCGGGAGTGCAAGGACCCAGTACTTC
>NA|TRBD2|TRBJ2-5|TRBV7-9
CASSSSGAREQYF
TGTGCCAGCAGCTCTAGCGGGGCGCGGGAGCAGTACTTC
>once|TRBD2|TRBJ2-1|TRBV25-1
CASSEPRGTSGRNNEQFF
TGTGCCAGCAGTGAGCCCAGGGGGACTAGCGGGAGAAACAATGAGCAGTTCTTC
>NA|NA|TRBJ2-4|TRBV5-4
CATGGHPGNIQYF
TGTGCCACAGGAGGGCATCCGGGAAACATTCAGTACTTC
>NA|TRBD1|TRBJ1-5|TRBV10-3
CAINSGTGDRSNQPQHF
TGTGCCATCAATTCCGGGACAGGGGATCGCAGCAATCAGCCCCAGCATTTT
>NA|TRBD1|TRBJ2-3|TRBV10-3
CAISELDRGIEDTQYF
TGTGCCATCAGTGAGTTGGACAGGGGCATAGAAGATACGCAGTATTTT
>once|TRBD2|TRBJ2-3|TRBV7-2
CASSSLAGNTDTQYF
TGTGCCAGCAGCTCGCTAGCGGGTAACACAGATACGCAGTATTTT
>NA|NA|TRBJ2-3|TRBV19
CASSMTVTTDTQYF
TGTGCCAGTAGTATGACCGTTACCACAGATACGCAGTATTTT
>NA|NA|TRBJ1-4|TRBV6-5
CASSRQRATNEKLFF
TGTGCCAGCAGTCGACAGCGAGCAACTAATGAAAAACTGTTTTTT
>NA|NA|TRBJ1-3|TRBV6-1
CASSDWAGTNTIYF
TGTGCCAGCAGTGACTGGGCCGGGACAAACACCATATATTTT
>NA|NA|TRBJ2-2|TRBV11-2
CASSRGRGGELFF
TGTGCCAGCAGCAGAGGGCGGGGCGGGGAGCTGTTTTTT
>NA|TRBD2|TRBJ2-3|TRBV18
CASSPPGLESTHTQYF
TGTGCCAGCTCACCTCCGGGACTAGAGTCCACACATACGCAGTATTTT
>NA|NA|TRBJ2-3|TRBV25-1
CASTSGVSTDTQYF
TGTGCCAGCACCTCCGGGGTAAGCACAGATACGCAGTATTTT
>NA|NA|TRBJ2-3|TRBV29-1
CSVGDAWERVRPDTQYF
TGCAGCGTTGGTGATGCGTGGGAGCGGGTCCGACCAGATACGCAGTATTTT
>few|TRBD2|TRBJ2-3|TRBV9
CASSVGREWATDTQYF
TGTGCCAGCAGCGTGGGGCGGGAGTGGGCAACAGATACGCAGTATTTT
>NA|TRBD1|TRBJ2-5|TRBV5-5
CASRSTTGAGFETQYF
TGTGCCAGCAGATCTACGACAGGGGCGGGATTTGAGACCCAGTACTTC
>NA|NA|TRBJ2-7|TRBV21-1
CASRGVVLHVLDEQYF
TGTGCCAGCAGAGGCGTTGTGCTACACGTGTTAGACGAGCAGTACTTC
>NA|TRBD2|TRBJ2-3|TRBV6-5
CASGAAGDRTDTQYF
TGTGCCAGCGGGGCCGCGGGGGATCGCACAGATACGCAGTATTTT
>NA|NA|TRBJ1-2|TRBV5-6
CASSLWQEPSNYGYTF
TGTGCCAGCAGCTTGTGGCAGGAACCCTCTAACTATGGCTACACCTTC
>NA|NA|TRBJ2-5|TRBV19
CASSHRDGTQYF
TGTGCCAGTAGCCACAGGGACGGAACCCAGTACTTC
>NA|NA|TRBJ2-7|TRBV7-6
CASSPPGFPYEQYF
TGTGCCAGCAGCCCCCCCGGATTCCCCTACGAGCAGTACTTC
>NA|NA|TRBJ1-3|TRBV25-1
CASSDRGNTIYF
TGTGCCAGCAGTGACAGGGGAAACACCATATATTTT
>NA|NA|TRBJ2-1|TRBV19
CASSRRGGAYNEQFF
TGTGCCAGTAGTCGCCGGGGCGGAGCCTACAATGAGCAGTTCTTC
>NA|NA|TRBJ2-1|TRBV11-2
CATSQDPYNEQFF
TGTGCCACTTCCCAGGACCCCTACAATGAGCAGTTCTTC